This T cell receptor beta chain was identified in a study of blood T cell repertoires in COVID-19. The wider study: Sites in the United States, Italy and Spain provided acute and convalescent COVID-19 samples.

CDR3 size: 13 residues. The germline V gene has CDR1 ENHRY and CDR2 SYGVKD. Deletions cut 8 bases from V and 5 bases from J, with 15 bases between. Under the authors' procedure: Amplified reference gene primers provided the basis for estimating nucleated cell counts. Profiling relied on immunoSEQ multiplex PCR, and the TCRdb table lists in-frame clones only, not all of them. V and J calls and clone size are those listed in that table; D and trimming were worked out from the DNA. Among 250,000 or so clones, under 85% were seen once, and the ten largest hold approximately 2%. Sequenced: peripheral blood. This chain joins TRBV10-3 and TRBJ1-1; the D gene is possibly TRBD1 (6 bases). This sequence originates from a man aged 25 to 45 who had recovered from COVID-19. The CDR3 DNA sequence: TGTGCCATCCAACAGAACAGGGATACTGAAGCTTTCTTT. Amino acids: CAIQQNRDTEAFF.